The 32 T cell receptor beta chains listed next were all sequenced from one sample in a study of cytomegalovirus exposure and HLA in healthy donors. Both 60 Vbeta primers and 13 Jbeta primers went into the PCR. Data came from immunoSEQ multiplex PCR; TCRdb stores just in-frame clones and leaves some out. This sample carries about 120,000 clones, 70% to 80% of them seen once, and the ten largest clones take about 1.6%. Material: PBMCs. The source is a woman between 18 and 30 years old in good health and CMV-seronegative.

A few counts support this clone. In nucleotides, the CDR3 is TGCGCCAGCAGCCAAGGGAGGGTCCCCTACGAGCAGTACTTC. This gives the protein CASSQGRVPYEQYF. The chain couples TRBV4-1 to TRBJ2-7; D perhaps matches TRBD2 (6 bases). The germline gives CDR1 MGHRA, CDR2 YSYEKL. V was shortened by 1 base and J by 2 bases, with 9 bases between the two germline ends. The CDR3 sequence is 14 residues long.

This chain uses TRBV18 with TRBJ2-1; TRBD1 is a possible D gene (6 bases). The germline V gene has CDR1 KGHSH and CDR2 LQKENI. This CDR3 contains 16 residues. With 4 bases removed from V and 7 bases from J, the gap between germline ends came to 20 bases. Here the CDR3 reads CASSRGNRVDGNEQFF. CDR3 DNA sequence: TGTGCCAGCTCACGGGGAAACAGGGTTGACGGGAATGAGCAGTTCTTC.

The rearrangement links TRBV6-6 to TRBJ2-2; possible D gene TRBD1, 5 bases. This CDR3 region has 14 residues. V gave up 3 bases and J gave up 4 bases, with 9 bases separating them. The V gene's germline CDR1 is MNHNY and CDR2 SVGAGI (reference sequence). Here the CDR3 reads CASSYTGTTGELFF. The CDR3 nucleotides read TGTGCCAGCAGTTATACAGGAACCACCGGGGAGCTGTTTTTT.

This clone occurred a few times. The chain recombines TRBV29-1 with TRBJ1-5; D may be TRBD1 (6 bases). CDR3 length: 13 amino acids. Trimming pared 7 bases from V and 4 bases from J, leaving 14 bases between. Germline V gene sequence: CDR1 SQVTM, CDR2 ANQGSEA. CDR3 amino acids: CSAGITGNQPQHF. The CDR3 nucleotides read TGCAGCGCGGGTATAACAGGGAATCAGCCCCAGCATTTT.

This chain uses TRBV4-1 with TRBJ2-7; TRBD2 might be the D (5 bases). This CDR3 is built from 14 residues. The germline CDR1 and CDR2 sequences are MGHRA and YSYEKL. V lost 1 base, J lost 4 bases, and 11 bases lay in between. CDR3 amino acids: CASSQGELAYEQYF. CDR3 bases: TGCGCCAGCAGCCAAGGGGAATTAGCGTACGAGCAGTACTTC.

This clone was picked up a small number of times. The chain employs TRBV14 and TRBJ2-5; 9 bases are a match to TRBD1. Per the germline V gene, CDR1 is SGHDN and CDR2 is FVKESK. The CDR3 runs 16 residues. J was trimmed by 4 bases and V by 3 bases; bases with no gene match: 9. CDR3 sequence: CASSHGQGPRGETQYF. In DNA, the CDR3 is TGTGCCAGCAGCCACGGACAGGGGCCTCGGGGAGAGACCCAGTACTTC.

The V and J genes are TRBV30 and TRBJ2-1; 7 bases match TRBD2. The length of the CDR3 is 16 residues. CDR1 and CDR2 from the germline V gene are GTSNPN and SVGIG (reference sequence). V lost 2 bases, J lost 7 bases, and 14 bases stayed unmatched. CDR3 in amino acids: CAWSSLGGGVMNEQFF. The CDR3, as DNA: TGTGCCTGGAGTTCCCTTGGTGGGGGGGTCATGAATGAGCAGTTCTTC.

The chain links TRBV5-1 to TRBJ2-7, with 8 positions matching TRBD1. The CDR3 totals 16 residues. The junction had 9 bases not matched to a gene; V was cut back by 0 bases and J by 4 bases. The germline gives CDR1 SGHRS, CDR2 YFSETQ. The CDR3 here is CASSLARTGNSYEQYF. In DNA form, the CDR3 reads TGCGCCAGCAGCTTGGCCAGGACAGGGAACAGTTACGAGCAGTACTTC.

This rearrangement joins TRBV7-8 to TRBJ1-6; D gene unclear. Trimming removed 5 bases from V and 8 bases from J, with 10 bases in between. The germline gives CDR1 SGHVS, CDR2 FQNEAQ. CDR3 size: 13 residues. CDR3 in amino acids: CASSTGLDSPLHF. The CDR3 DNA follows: TGTGCCAGCAGCACCGGGTTAGATTCACCCCTCCACTTT.

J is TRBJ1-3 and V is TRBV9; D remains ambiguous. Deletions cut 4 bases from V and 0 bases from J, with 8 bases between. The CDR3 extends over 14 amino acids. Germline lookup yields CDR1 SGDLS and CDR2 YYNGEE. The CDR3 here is CASSPGLSGNTIYF. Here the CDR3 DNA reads TGTGCCAGCAGCCCGGGTCTCTCTGGAAACACCATATATTTT. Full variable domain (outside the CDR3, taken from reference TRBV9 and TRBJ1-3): DSGVTQTPKHLITATGQRVTLRCSPRSGDLSVYWYQQSLDQGLQFLIQYYNGEERAKGNILERFSAQQFPDLHSELNLSSLELGDSALYFCASSPGLSGNTIYFGEGSWLTVV.

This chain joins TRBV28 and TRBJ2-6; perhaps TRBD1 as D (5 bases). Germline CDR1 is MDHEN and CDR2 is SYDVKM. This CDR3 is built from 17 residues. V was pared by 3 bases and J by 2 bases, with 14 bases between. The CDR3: CASSFRQGRAGANVLTF. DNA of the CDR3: TGTGCCAGCAGTTTCCGGCAGGGAAGGGCTGGGGCCAACGTCCTGACTTTC.

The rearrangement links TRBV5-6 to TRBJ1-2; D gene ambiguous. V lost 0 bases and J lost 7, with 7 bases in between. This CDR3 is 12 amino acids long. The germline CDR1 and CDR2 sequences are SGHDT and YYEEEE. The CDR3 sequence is CASSLASSGYTF. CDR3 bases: TGTGCCAGCAGCTTGGCCTCTAGTGGCTACACCTTC.

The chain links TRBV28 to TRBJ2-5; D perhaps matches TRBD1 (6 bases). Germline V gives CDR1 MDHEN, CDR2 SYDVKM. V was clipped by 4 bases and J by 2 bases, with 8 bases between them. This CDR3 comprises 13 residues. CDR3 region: CASSWTEQETQYF. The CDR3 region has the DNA TGTGCCAGCAGTTGGACAGAACAAGAGACCCAGTACTTC.

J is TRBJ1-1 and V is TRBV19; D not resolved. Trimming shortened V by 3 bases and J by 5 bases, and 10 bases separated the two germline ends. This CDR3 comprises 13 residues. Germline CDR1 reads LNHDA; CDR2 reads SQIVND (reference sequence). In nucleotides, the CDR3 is TGTGCCAGTAGTATCGGAGGAGAAACTGAAGCTTTCTTT. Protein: CASSIGGETEAFF.

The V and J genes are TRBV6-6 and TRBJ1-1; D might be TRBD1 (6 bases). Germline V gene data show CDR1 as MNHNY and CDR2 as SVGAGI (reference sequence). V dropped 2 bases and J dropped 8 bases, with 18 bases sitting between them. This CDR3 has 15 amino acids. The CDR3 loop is CASSYATGPGGEAFF. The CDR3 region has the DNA TGTGCCAGCAGTTACGCGACAGGACCAGGAGGCGAAGCTTTCTTT.

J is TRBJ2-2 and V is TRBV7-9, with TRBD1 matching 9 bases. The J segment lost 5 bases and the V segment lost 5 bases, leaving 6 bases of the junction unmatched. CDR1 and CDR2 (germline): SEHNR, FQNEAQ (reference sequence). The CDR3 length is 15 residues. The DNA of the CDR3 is TGTGCCAGCAGCCTCCGACAGGGGGAGACCGGGGAGCTGTTTTTT. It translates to CASSLRQGETGELFF.

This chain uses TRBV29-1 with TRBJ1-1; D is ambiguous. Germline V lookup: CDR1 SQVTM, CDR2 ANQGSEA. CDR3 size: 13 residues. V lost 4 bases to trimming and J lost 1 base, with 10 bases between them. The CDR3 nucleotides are TGCAGCGTTGGAAACTTCGGGAACACTGAAGCTTTCTTT. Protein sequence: CSVGNFGNTEAFF.

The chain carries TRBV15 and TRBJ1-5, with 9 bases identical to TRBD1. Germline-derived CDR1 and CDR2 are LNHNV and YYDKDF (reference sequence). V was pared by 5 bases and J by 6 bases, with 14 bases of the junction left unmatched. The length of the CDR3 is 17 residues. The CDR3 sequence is CATSQMGRGTGFQPQHF. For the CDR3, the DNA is TGTGCCACCAGCCAAATGGGGCGGGGGACAGGGTTTCAGCCCCAGCATTTT. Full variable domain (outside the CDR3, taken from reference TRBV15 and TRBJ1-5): DAMVIQNPRYQVTQFGKPVTLSCSQTLNHNVMYWYQQKSSQAPKLLFHYYDKDFNNEADTPDNFQSRRPNTSFCFLDIRSPGLGDTAMYLCATSQMGRGTGFQPQHFGDGTRLSIL.

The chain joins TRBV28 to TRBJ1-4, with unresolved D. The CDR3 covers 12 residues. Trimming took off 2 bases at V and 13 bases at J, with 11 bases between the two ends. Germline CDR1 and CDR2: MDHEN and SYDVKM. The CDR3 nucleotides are TGTGCCAGCAGTTTACGGAACGGAGGACTGTTTTTT. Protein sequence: CASSLRNGGLFF. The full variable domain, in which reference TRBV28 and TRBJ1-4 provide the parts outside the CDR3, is DVKVTQSSRYLVKRTGEKVFLECVQDMDHENMFWYRQDPGLGLRLIYFSYDVKMKEKGDIPEGYSVSREKKERFSLILESASTNQTSMYLCASSLRNGGLFFGSGTQLSVL.

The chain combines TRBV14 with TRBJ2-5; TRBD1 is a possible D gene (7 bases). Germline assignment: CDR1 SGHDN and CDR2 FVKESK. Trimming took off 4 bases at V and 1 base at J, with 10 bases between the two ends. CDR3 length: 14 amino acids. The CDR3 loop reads CASSPGGPQETQYF. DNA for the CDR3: TGTGCCAGCAGCCCAGGGGGGCCCCAAGAGACCCAGTACTTC.

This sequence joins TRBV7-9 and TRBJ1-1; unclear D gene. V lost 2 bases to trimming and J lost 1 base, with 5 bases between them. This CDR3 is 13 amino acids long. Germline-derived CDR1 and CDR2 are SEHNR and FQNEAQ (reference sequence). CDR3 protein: CASSLSQNTEAFF. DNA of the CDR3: TGTGCCAGCAGCTTATCCCAGAACACTGAAGCTTTCTTT.

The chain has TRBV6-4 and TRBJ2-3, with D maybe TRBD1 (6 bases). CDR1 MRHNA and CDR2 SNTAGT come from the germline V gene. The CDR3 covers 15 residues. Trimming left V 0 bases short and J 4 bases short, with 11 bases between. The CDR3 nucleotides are TGTGCCAGCAGTGACTCGATTACAGGGCCAGATACGCAGTATTTT. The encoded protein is CASSDSITGPDTQYF.

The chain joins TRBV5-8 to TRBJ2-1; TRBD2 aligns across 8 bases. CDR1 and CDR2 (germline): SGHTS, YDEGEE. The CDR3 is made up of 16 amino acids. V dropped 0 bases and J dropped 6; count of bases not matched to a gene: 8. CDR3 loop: CASSLGPGLGANEQFF. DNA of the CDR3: TGTGCCAGCAGCTTGGGCCCGGGACTAGGGGCCAATGAGCAGTTCTTC.

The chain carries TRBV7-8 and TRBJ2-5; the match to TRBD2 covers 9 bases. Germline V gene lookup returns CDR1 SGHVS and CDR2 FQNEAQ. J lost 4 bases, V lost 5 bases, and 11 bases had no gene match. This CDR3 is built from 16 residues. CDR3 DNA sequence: TGTGCCAGCAGCGCTTCCTGGCGGGGGGGCCGAGAGACCCAGTACTTC. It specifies CASSASWRGGRETQYF.

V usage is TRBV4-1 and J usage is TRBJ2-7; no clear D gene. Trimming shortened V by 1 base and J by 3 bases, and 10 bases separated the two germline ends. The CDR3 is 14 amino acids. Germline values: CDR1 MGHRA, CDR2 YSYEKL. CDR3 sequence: CASSQGPVYYEQYF. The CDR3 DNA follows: TGCGCCAGCAGCCAAGGCCCAGTTTACTACGAGCAGTACTTC.

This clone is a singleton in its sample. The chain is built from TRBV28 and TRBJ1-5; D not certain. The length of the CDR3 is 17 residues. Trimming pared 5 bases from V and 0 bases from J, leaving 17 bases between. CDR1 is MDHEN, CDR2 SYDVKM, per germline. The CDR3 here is CASSRASPTYSNQPQHF. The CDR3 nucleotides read TGTGCCAGCAGTCGCGCCTCGCCGACATATAGCAATCAGCCCCAGCATTTT.

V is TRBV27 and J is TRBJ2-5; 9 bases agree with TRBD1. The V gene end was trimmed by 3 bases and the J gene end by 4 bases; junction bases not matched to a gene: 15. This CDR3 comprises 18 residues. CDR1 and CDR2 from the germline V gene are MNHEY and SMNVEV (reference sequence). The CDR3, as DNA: TGTGCCAGCAGTTTGTGGACAGGGGCTAGACCGGGTCGAGAGACCCAGTACTTC. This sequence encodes CASSLWTGARPGRETQYF.

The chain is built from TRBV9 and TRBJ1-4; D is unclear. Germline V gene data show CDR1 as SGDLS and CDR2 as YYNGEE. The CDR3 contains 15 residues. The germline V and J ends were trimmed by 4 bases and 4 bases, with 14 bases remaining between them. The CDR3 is CASSPEGSVNEKLFF. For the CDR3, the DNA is TGTGCCAGCAGCCCCGAGGGTAGTGTTAATGAAAAACTGTTTTTT.

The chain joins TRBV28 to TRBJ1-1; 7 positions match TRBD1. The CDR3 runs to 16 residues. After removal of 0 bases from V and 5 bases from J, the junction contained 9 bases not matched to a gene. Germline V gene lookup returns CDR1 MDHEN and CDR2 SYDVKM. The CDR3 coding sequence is TGTGCCAGCAGTTTATGGCCCCGCGACAGGGTTACTGAAGCTTTCTTT. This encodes CASSLWPRDRVTEAFF.

The DNA of the CDR3 is TGTGCCAGCAGCTTAGGTACAGCAAACTATGGCTACACCTTC. Translation: CASSLGTANYGYTF. This sequence joins TRBV7-9 and TRBJ1-2; D call uncertain. The CDR3 totals 14 residues. V lost 1 base and J lost 2, with 8 bases in between. CDR1 and CDR2 from the germline V gene are SEHNR and FQNEAQ (reference sequence).

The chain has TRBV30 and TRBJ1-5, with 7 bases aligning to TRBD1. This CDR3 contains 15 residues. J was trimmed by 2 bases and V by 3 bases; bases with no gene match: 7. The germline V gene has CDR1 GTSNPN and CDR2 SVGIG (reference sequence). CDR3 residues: CAWSQGGYGNQPQHF. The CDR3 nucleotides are TGTGCCTGGAGCCAGGGGGGTTACGGCAATCAGCCCCAGCATTTT.

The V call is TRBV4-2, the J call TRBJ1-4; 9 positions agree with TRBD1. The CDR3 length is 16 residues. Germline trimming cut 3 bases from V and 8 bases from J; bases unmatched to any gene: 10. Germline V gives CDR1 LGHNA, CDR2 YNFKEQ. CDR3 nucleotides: TGTGCCAGCAGCCAGGCTACCGGGACAGGGAGCGAAAAACTGTTTTTT. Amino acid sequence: CASSQATGTGSEKLFF.